What follows describes a single T cell receptor (beta chain). No antigen is known for it. This entry comes from a study of cytomegalovirus exposure and HLA in healthy donors. The PCR had 60 Vbeta and 13 Jbeta primers. Generated by immunoSEQ multiplex PCR, the TCRdb table keeps only in-frame clones and is missing some. Of about 99,000 clones in the sample, roughly 72% were seen once. Study observations and caveats: Rare TCR sequences predominated, though certain public TCRs were found in many donors. Later analysis suggested most CMV-associated TCR beta chains were HLA-restricted. TCR beta V- and J-gene trimming, according to a later analysis, was linked to a missense DCLRE1C variant. Sequencing likely caused a cluster of highly shared sequence variants.

This TCR derives from a woman aged 18-29 years in good health and CMV-seropositive. What was sequenced was PBMCs.

DNA for the CDR3: TGTGCCAGCAGCGAGAGCGGGAGGCCCTACAATGAGCAGTTCTTC. Translated: CASSESGRPYNEQFF. The chain combines TRBV9 with TRBJ2-1; 9 nucleotides line up with TRBD2. CDR3 length: 15 amino acids. The germline CDR1 and CDR2 sequences are SGDLS and YYNGEE. The trim removed 3 bases at V and 2 bases at J, leaving 3 bases unmatched.